The 5 T cell receptor beta chains given below trace back to one sample, sequenced in a study of blood T cell repertoires in COVID-19. Assay: immunoSEQ multiplex PCR; the TCRdb copy retains only in-frame clones and omits some. The data show about 79,000 clones, around 88% seen once. Sequencing was carried out using peripheral blood. These receptors all stem from a man between 65 and 85 years old with active or convalescent COVID-19.

This chain links TRBV29-1 with TRBJ2-7; weak D call: TRBD1 (5 bases). The CDR3 length is 14 residues. V was clipped by 3 bases and J by 6 bases, with 18 bases between them. Germline CDR1 is SQVTM and CDR2 is ANQGSEA. CDR3 loop: CSVDDSLLSSEQYF. CDR3 coding DNA: TGCAGCGTTGATGACAGCCTGCTTTCGTCCGAGCAGTACTTC.

The V and J genes are TRBV18 and TRBJ1-4; 8 nucleotides agree with TRBD1. From germline, CDR1 is KGHSH and CDR2 LQKENI. Trimming removed 6 bases from V and 7 bases from J; junction bases left unmatched: 16. The CDR3 has 17 amino acids. The CDR3 DNA reads as TGTGCCAGCTCCCCTACCCGCCTGGACAGGGCGAGTGAAAAACTGTTTTTT. It is translated as CASSPTRLDRASEKLFF.

The rearrangement joins TRBV19 to TRBJ2-1; maybe TRBD2 (5 bases). The CDR3 runs 15 residues. Germline lookup yields CDR1 LNHDA and CDR2 SQIVND (reference sequence). Trimming shortened V by 7 bases and J by 4 bases, and 17 bases separated the two germline ends. CDR3 protein: CASIPSTRGYNEQFF. The CDR3 nucleotides read TGTGCCAGTATCCCCTCGACCCGGGGATACAATGAGCAGTTCTTC.

The chain couples TRBV18 to TRBJ2-5; no clear D. Germline V lookup: CDR1 KGHSH, CDR2 LQKENI. The V end was cut by 0 bases, the J end by 4 bases, with 9 bases between. The CDR3 loop spans 14 amino acids. The CDR3 nucleotides read TGTGCCAGCTCACCACCGGCCGGCGGAGAGACCCAGTACTTC. This gives the protein CASSPPAGGETQYF.

CDR3: CASSLGLAGVGSEQFF. The DNA for the CDR3 is TGTGCCAGCTCACTGGGACTAGCGGGTGTGGGTAGTGAGCAGTTCTTC. The V call is TRBV18, the J call TRBJ2-1; 12 bases align to TRBD2. Per the germline V gene, CDR1 is KGHSH and CDR2 is LQKENI. Trimming at V came to 4 bases and at J to 9 bases, leaving 10 bases not matched to a gene. This CDR3 contains 16 residues. The variable domain in full, completed from reference TRBV18 and TRBJ2-1, reads NAGVMQNPRHLVRRRGQEARLRCSPMKGHSHVYWYRQLPEEGLKFMVYLQKENIIDESGMPKERFSAEFPKEGPSILRIQQVVRGDSAAYFCASSLGLAGVGSEQFFGPGTRLTVL.